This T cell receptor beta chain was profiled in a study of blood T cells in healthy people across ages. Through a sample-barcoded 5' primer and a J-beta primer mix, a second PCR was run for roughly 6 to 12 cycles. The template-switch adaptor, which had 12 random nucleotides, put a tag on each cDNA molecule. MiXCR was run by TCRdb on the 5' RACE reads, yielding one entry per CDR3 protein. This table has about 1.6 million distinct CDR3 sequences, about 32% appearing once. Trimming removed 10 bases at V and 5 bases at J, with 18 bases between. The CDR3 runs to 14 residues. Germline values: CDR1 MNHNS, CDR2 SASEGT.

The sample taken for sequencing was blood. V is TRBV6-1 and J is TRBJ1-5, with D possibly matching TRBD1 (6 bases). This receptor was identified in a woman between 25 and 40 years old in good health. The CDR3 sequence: CATGIRGIDQPQHF. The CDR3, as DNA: TGTGCCACTGGCATAAGGGGGATCGATCAGCCCCAGCATTTT.